The 30 T cell receptor beta chains given below trace back to one sample, sequenced in a study of OX40 agonist ivuxolimab in advanced cancers. Generated by immunoSEQ multiplex PCR, the TCRdb table keeps only in-frame clones and is missing some. Of 55,000 to 75,000 clones in the sample, about four fifths are singletons; the top ten hold roughly 2%. The material was CD4+ or CD8+ T cells sorted from blood, obtained in a trial of the OX40 agonist ivuxolimab. These TCRs come from an adult with an advanced solid tumor such as melanoma, head and neck, liver or kidney cancer.

CDR3 DNA sequence: TGTGCCAGCAGCTTGGGTGACTTGAACTCCTACGAGCAGTACTTC. It codes for CASSLGDLNSYEQYF. The V gene is TRBV11-1, the J gene TRBJ2-7; D remains unclear. Trimming shortened V by 3 bases and J by 0 bases, and 12 bases separated the two germline ends. Germline CDR1 is SGHAT and CDR2 is FQDESV (reference sequence). The length of the CDR3 is 15 residues.

Concerning this clone: The sample contains more than one DNA sequence encoding this CDR3. The V call is TRBV9, the J call TRBJ2-6; no firm D call. Germline CDR1 reads SGDLS; CDR2 reads YYNGEE. The CDR3 extends over 15 amino acids. V was clipped by 2 bases and J by 0 bases, with 6 bases between them. The CDR3 DNA sequence: TGTGCCAGCAGCGTTACTGGCTCTGGGGCCAACGTCCTGACTTTC. It specifies CASSVTGSGANVLTF.

This chain connects TRBV4-3 to TRBJ1-5, with TRBD1 as a possible D gene (6 bases). There are 15 residues in the CDR3. V was trimmed by 0 bases and J by 2 bases, leaving 8 bases between them. Germline CDR1 LGHNA, CDR2 YSLEER. The CDR3 region has the DNA TGCGCCAGCAGCCAAGATTGGACAGGCAATCAGCCCCAGCATTTT. Translating gives CASSQDWTGNQPQHF.

The rearrangement joins TRBV4-2 to TRBJ2-1, with 8 bases fitting TRBD2. J lost 9 bases, V lost 0 bases, and 4 bases had no gene match. Germline V gene sequence: CDR1 LGHNA, CDR2 YNFKEQ. The CDR3 has 14 amino acids. The CDR3 protein is CASSQDGGRIEQFF. The CDR3 coding sequence is TGTGCCAGCAGCCAAGATGGCGGGAGGATTGAGCAGTTCTTC.

The J gene is TRBJ1-1, the V gene TRBV11-2; D is undetermined. The CDR3 is 14 amino acids. Germline CDR1 and CDR2: SGHAT and FQNNGV. V was pared by 1 base and J by 4 bases, with 10 bases between. The CDR3 DNA reads as TGTGCCAGCAGCTTAGCGATAGGGAGCACTGAAGCTTTCTTT. Its translation: CASSLAIGSTEAFF.

This clone occurred once. J is TRBJ2-7 and V is TRBV4-3; TRBD2 agrees at 8 bases. CDR3 length: 17 residues. The germline V gene encodes CDR1 LGHNA and CDR2 YSLEER. V gave up 0 bases and J gave up 2 bases; unmatched junction bases: 9. This CDR3 reads CASSQDNQRGSPYEQYF. CDR3 nucleotide sequence: TGCGCCAGCAGCCAAGATAATCAGCGGGGGAGCCCCTACGAGCAGTACTTC.

This clone occurred a few times. This rearrangement joins TRBV6-1 to TRBJ1-5; D is perhaps TRBD1 (5 bases). CDR1 is MNHNS, CDR2 SASEGT, per germline. The V and J ends lost 4 bases and 5 bases respectively, with 12 bases between them. The CDR3 has 14 amino acids. This CDR3 reads CASSVVGRYQPQHF. The CDR3 DNA sequence: TGTGCCAGCAGTGTTGTGGGGCGCTATCAGCCCCAGCATTTT.

This clone has only one observation. The genes are TRBV29-1 and TRBJ1-4, with no clear D. Per germline, CDR1 SQVTM and CDR2 ANQGSEA. Trimming stripped 5 bases from V and 5 bases from J, with 12 bases between. CDR3 size: 13 residues. CDR3 protein: CSVKVLQNEKLFF. CDR3 DNA: TGCAGCGTTAAGGTCCTGCAGAATGAAAAACTGTTTTTT.

CDR3 nucleotides: TGTGCCATCAGTGGGGCCGGGAGTATGAATGAGCAGTTCTTC. Protein: CAISGAGSMNEQFF. J is TRBJ2-1 and V is TRBV10-3; maybe TRBD2 (6 bases). This CDR3 has 14 residues. Germline lookup yields CDR1 ENHRY and CDR2 SYGVKD. V shed 4 bases and J shed 7 bases, with 14 bases lying between them.

The chain has TRBV27 and TRBJ1-1, with 12 bases matching TRBD1. Germline V gene lookup returns CDR1 MNHEY and CDR2 SMNVEV (reference sequence). The V segment lost 7 bases and the J segment 4 bases; nucleotides outside the gene matches: 10. This CDR3 comprises 16 residues. CDR3 protein: CASKSGTGGLGTEAFF. The CDR3 region has the DNA TGTGCCAGCAAGTCCGGGACAGGGGGCTTGGGCACTGAAGCTTTCTTT.

This clone turned up a few times. The rearrangement links TRBV5-1 to TRBJ2-3; D call uncertain. V dropped 3 bases and J dropped 0 bases, with 14 bases sitting between them. CDR3 length equals 16 residues. The V gene's germline CDR1 is SGHRS and CDR2 YFSETQ. This CDR3 is CASSSIPGPSTDTQYF. CDR3 in DNA: TGCGCCAGCAGCTCAATCCCGGGCCCAAGCACAGATACGCAGTATTTT.

This rearrangement joins TRBV2 to TRBJ1-5, with D perhaps TRBD1 (6 bases). CDR1 SNHLY and CDR2 FYNNEI come from the germline V gene. The CDR3 length is 15 residues. Between the trimmed V and J ends, which lost 11 bases and 3 bases, there was a span of 20 bases. CDR3 sequence (DNA): TGTGCCTCTAACCCAGGGGAGGCGAACAATCAGCCCCAGCATTTT. Protein product: CASNPGEANNQPQHF.

This clone has just a few counts. The J gene is TRBJ2-3, the V gene TRBV7-9, with D perhaps matching TRBD1 (6 bases). Germline V gene lookup returns CDR1 SEHNR and CDR2 FQNEAQ (reference sequence). The CDR3 has 13 residues. V lost 5 bases, J lost 4 bases, and 10 bases lay in between. CDR3 sequence reads: CASSPAGADTQYF. CDR3 coding DNA: TGTGCCAGCAGCCCTGCAGGGGCAGATACGCAGTATTTT.

The CDR3 here is CASKQPGDTDTQYF. In DNA, the CDR3 is TGTGCCAGCAAGCAACCCGGGGACACAGATACGCAGTATTTT. This chain links TRBV2 with TRBJ2-3; a weak D match, TRBD2 (5 bases). The CDR3 length is 14 residues. Germline CDR1 and CDR2: SNHLY and FYNNEI. The ends were cut back, 7 bases at V and 2 bases at J, with 13 bases in the middle.

V usage is TRBV5-4 and J usage is TRBJ2-7, with 10 bases identical to TRBD1. The CDR3 contains 14 residues. The junction had 7 bases not matched to a gene; V was cut back by 4 bases and J by 6 bases. Germline-derived CDR1 and CDR2 are SGHNT and YYREEE (reference sequence). The CDR3 region is CASSSRDRGAEQYF. The DNA for the CDR3 is TGTGCCAGCAGCAGCCGGGACAGGGGTGCCGAGCAGTACTTC. The full variable domain, its missing parts supplied by reference TRBV5-4 and TRBJ2-7, is ETGVTQSPTHLIKTRGQQVTLRCSSQSGHNTVSWYQQALGQGPQFIFQYYREEENGRGNFPPRFSGLQFPNYSSELNVNALELDDSALYLCASSSRDRGAEQYFGPGTRLTVT.

The rearrangement links TRBV7-6 to TRBJ1-3; D is possibly TRBD1 (5 bases). Trimming stripped 5 bases from V and 2 bases from J, with 13 bases between. Germline lookup yields CDR1 SGHVS and CDR2 FNYEAQ. CDR3 length: 15 amino acids. The CDR3 sequence is CASSLQGVAGNTIYF. The CDR3 DNA follows: TGTGCCAGCAGCCTCCAGGGTGTGGCTGGAAACACCATATATTTT.

This clone was detected a few times. V is TRBV21-1 and J is TRBJ2-1. TRBV21-1 is noted as a pseudogene. This CDR3 contains 15 residues. The CDR3 protein is CASSNKTEGVYEQFF. Here the CDR3 DNA reads TGTGCCAGCAGCAATAAGACAGAGGGAGTTTATGAGCAGTTCTTC.

The V gene is TRBV6-5, the J gene TRBJ2-5; 8 bases align to TRBD1. Trimming took 4 bases from V and 5 from J; bases not matched to a gene: 6. Per germline, CDR1 MNHEY and CDR2 SVGAGI. This CDR3 is 14 amino acids long. This CDR3 is CASSSWTGRETQYF. DNA for the CDR3: TGTGCCAGCAGTTCCTGGACAGGGCGGGAGACCCAGTACTTC.

The chain has TRBV5-1 and TRBJ1-1; the match to TRBD1 covers 10 bases. This CDR3 has 16 residues. The J segment lost 4 bases and the V segment lost 0 bases, leaving 6 bases of the junction unmatched. CDR1 is SGHRS and CDR2 is YFSETQ in the germline V gene. The chain's CDR3 is CASSLGGQGIGTEAFF. The CDR3 bases are TGCGCCAGCAGCTTGGGGGGACAGGGGATCGGCACTGAAGCTTTCTTT.

CDR3: CASTLGTSYEQYF. CDR3 nucleotides: TGCGCCAGCACGCTGGGCACCTCCTACGAGCAGTACTTC. The chain couples TRBV5-1 to TRBJ2-7; D not resolved. The CDR3 spans 13 residues. Trimming took 6 bases from V and 0 from J, leaving 10 bases between them. Germline V gene lookup returns CDR1 SGHRS and CDR2 YFSETQ.

The chain employs TRBV30 and TRBJ1-2, with unresolved D. Germline CDR1 and CDR2: GTSNPN and SVGIG (reference sequence). This CDR3 has 12 amino acids. V was trimmed by 4 bases and J by 4 bases, leaving 10 bases between them. The CDR3 is CAWKVGVYGYTF. The CDR3, as DNA: TGTGCCTGGAAAGTGGGCGTCTATGGCTACACCTTC.

Comment on this clone: At one end the junction does not follow the germline gene, possibly because of a read error. The CDR3, as DNA: TGCGCCGGCAGCCAAGATCTGCGGAGCGAAAAACTATTTTTT. Its translation: CAGSQDLRSEKLFF. The chain has TRBV4-3 and TRBJ1-4, with D hard to call. Germline V gives CDR1 LGHNA, CDR2 YSLEER. This CDR3 is 14 amino acids long.

The chain recombines TRBV11-2 with TRBJ2-1, with D unresolved. Trimming pared 1 base from V and 3 bases from J, leaving 4 bases between. CDR1 and CDR2 from the germline V gene are SGHAT and FQNNGV. The CDR3 contains 13 residues. CDR3 loop: CASSLGSYNEQFF. In DNA, the CDR3 is TGTGCCAGCAGCTTAGGCAGCTACAATGAGCAGTTCTTC.

A word on this clone: One end of the junction is discordant with germline, which a read error may explain. This chain links TRBV5-6 with TRBJ2-1, with 7 bases matching TRBD2. This CDR3 contains 16 residues. In germline, CDR1 is SGHDT, CDR2 YYEEEE. The CDR3 loop is CASSLVSGPPGDEQLF. The CDR3 DNA follows: TGTGCCAGCAGCTTGGTTAGCGGGCCCCCCGGGGATGAGCAGCTCTTC.

The V call is TRBV19, the J call TRBJ2-3, with 9 bases lining up with TRBD2. Germline-derived CDR1 and CDR2 are LNHDA and SQIVND (reference sequence). V shed 5 bases, J shed 2 bases, and the junction held 5 bases outside the gene matches. The CDR3 totals 15 residues. The CDR3 loop is CASSGLATLTDTQYF. The CDR3 coding sequence is TGTGCCAGTAGTGGACTAGCGACGCTCACAGATACGCAGTATTTT. The full variable domain, with the rest looked up from reference TRBV19 and TRBJ2-3, is DGGITQSPKYLFRKEGQNVTLSCEQNLNHDAMYWYRQDPGQGLRLIYYSQIVNDFQKGDIAEGYSVSREKKESFPLTVTSAQKNPTAFYLCASSGLATLTDTQYFGPGTRLTVL.

The chain recombines TRBV7-9 with TRBJ2-7, with D possibly being TRBD2 (5 bases). The CDR3 sequence is 15 residues long. Trimming stripped 1 base from V and 5 bases from J, with 15 bases between. Germline V gives CDR1 SEHNR, CDR2 FQNEAQ (reference sequence). CDR3 nucleotides: TGTGCCAGCAGCTTAGGCTCCCGAGGGTTCCACGAGCAGTACTTC. It codes for CASSLGSRGFHEQYF.

By sample fraction, this clone is medium-sized. V gene TRBV11-3 combines with J gene TRBJ2-5, with 10 bases matching TRBD2. From germline, CDR1 is SGHNT and CDR2 YENEEA. The CDR3 is made up of 16 amino acids. Germline trimming cut 2 bases from V and 4 bases from J; bases unmatched to any gene: 7. In DNA form, the CDR3 reads TGTGCCAGCAGCTTACGGGCTAGCGGGAGTGTAGAGACCCAGTACTTC. Translated, it gives CASSLRASGSVETQYF.

This rearrangement joins TRBV6-1 to TRBJ1-2; D ambiguous. Trimming removed 4 bases from V and 7 bases from J, with 16 bases in between. Germline V CDR1 and CDR2: MNHNS, SASEGT. CDR3 length equals 14 residues. The CDR3 DNA reads TGTGCCAGCAGTGTCGGGCAGAACCCCCGTGGCTACACCTTC. Translation: CASSVGQNPRGYTF.

The genes are TRBV10-3 and TRBJ2-5; D is possibly TRBD2 (7 bases). Trimming left V 4 bases short and J 4 bases short, with 10 bases between. CDR1 is ENHRY and CDR2 is SYGVKD in the germline V gene. The CDR3 is 13 residues long. CDR3 bases: TGTGCCATCAGTGGGGGGGGGCGAGAGACCCAGTACTTC. Amino acids: CAISGGGRETQYF.

This chain connects TRBV7-9 to TRBJ2-1, with a weak D call TRBD2 (7 bases). Trimming stripped 3 bases from V and 9 bases from J, with 18 bases between. In germline, CDR1 is SEHNR, CDR2 FQNEAQ (reference sequence). The CDR3 contains 15 residues. CDR3: CASSLGASGGGEQFF. DNA for the CDR3: TGTGCCAGCAGCTTGGGGGCTAGCGGAGGAGGTGAGCAGTTCTTC.